This TCR beta chain was sequenced in a study of vaccination effects on CD4 cells after COVID-19. Looked up from germline, CDR1 is DFQATT and CDR2 is SNEGSKA (reference sequence). This CDR3 region has 14 residues. The V end lost 3 bases, the J end lost 5 bases, and 16 bases lay between the germline ends. Investigators separated out CD4+ T cells once approximately 10 days of culture had passed. As for this clone: Its antigen is as yet unknown.

Only in-frame clones appear in the TCRdb table, and some are missing; sequencing was by immunoSEQ multiplex PCR. There are about 38,000 clones in the sample; about 80% occur only once, and about 2.8% lies in the top ten. The source is a human donor who received a COVID-19 vaccine. The chain links TRBV20-1 to TRBJ1-1; no clear D. Specimen: CD4+ T cells from PBMCs cultured without peptide, collected before COVID-19 vaccination. The CDR3, as DNA: TGCAGTGCTAGTGCCCAGGAGTCGGGGACTGAAGCTTTCTTT. Protein: CSASAQESGTEAFF.